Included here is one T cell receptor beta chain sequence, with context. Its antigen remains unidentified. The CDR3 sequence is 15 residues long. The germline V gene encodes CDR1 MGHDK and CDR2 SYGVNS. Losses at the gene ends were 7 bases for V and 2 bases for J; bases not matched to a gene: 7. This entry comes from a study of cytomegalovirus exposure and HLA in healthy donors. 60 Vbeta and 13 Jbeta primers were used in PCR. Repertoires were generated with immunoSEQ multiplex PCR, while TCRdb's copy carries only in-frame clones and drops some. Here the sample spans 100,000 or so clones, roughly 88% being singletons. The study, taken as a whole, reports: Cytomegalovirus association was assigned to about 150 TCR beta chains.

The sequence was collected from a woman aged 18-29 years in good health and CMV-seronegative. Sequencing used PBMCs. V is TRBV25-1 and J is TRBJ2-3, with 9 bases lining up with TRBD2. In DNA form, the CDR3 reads TGTGCCAGCAAGAGGGCGGGAGGGCTCACAGATACGCAGTATTTT. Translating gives CASKRAGGLTDTQYF. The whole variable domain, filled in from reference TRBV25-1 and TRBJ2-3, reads EADIYQTPRYLVIGTGKKITLECSQTMGHDKMYWYQQDPGMELHLIHYSYGVNSTEKGDLSSESTVSRIRTEHFPLTLESARPSHTSQYLCASKRAGGLTDTQYFGPGTRLTVL.